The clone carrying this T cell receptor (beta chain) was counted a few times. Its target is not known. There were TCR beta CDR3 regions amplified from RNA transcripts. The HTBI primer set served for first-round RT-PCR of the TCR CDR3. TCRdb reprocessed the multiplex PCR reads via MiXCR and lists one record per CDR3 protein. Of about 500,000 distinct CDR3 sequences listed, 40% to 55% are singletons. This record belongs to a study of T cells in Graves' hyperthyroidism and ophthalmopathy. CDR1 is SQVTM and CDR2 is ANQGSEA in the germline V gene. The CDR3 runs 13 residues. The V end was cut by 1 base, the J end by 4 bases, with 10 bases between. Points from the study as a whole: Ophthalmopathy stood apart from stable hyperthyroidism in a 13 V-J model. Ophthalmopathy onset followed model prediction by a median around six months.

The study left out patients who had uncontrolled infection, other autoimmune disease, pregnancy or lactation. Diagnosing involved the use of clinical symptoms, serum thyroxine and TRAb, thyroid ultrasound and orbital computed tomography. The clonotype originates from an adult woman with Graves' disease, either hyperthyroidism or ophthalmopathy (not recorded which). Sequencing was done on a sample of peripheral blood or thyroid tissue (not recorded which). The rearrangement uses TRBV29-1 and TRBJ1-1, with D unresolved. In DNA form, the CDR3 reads TGCAGCGTTGAAGGGGGAATGGGCACTGAAGCTTTCTTT. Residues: CSVEGGMGTEAFF.